Listed below are T cell receptor beta chains from one sample, sequenced in a study of cytomegalovirus exposure and HLA in healthy donors. The repertoire was sequenced with immunoSEQ multiplex PCR; TCRdb's copy has only in-frame clones and lacks some. The sample includes about 330,000 clones, roughly 87% of them seen just once. Sequenced: PBMCs. The receptor source for this set is a woman younger than 45 in good health and CMV-seropositive. CDR3s include the opening cysteine and the closing phenylalanine or tryptophan. D genes are given only for firm matches. For some rows the clone size is stated as once, few or many, or as a class when expanded; others skip it.

d_gene: TRBD1
j_gene: TRBJ2-7
v_gene: TRBV7-9
abundance: -
CDR3aa: CASSPQFGGTGYEQYF
CDR3nt: TGTGCCAGCAGCCCCCAATTTGGCGGGACAGGCTACGAGCAGTACTTC

d_gene: -
j_gene: TRBJ2-3
v_gene: TRBV9
abundance: -
CDR3aa: CASTLGGLGDTQYF
CDR3nt: TGTGCCAGCACCCTGGGGGGCCTGGGAGATACGCAGTATTTT

d_gene: -
j_gene: TRBJ2-1
v_gene: TRBV19
abundance: -
CDR3aa: CASSLGSYNEQFF
CDR3nt: TGTGCCAGTAGCCTAGGCTCCTACAATGAGCAGTTCTTC

d_gene: TRBD1
j_gene: TRBJ2-2
v_gene: TRBV30
abundance: once
CDR3aa: CAFAGGKHTGELFF
CDR3nt: TGTGCTTTCGCAGGGGGAAAGCACACCGGGGAGCTGTTTTTT

d_gene: -
j_gene: TRBJ2-3
v_gene: TRBV7-7
abundance: -
CDR3aa: CASSLSGADTQYF
CDR3nt: TGTGCCAGCAGCTTATCGGGTGCAGATACGCAGTATTTT

d_gene: TRBD1
j_gene: TRBJ1-4
v_gene: TRBV27
abundance: -
CDR3aa: CASSRSGGSEKLFF
CDR3nt: TGTGCCAGCAGTCGATCAGGGGGGTCGGAAAAACTGTTTTTT

d_gene: TRBD2
j_gene: TRBJ2-5
v_gene: TRBV15
abundance: -
CDR3aa: CATSREPSGGGETQYF
CDR3nt: TGTGCCACCAGCAGAGAGCCTAGCGGGGGGGGAGAGACCCAGTACTTC

d_gene: TRBD2
j_gene: TRBJ2-6
v_gene: TRBV28
abundance: -
CDR3aa: CASSPRGLAGKSGANVLTF
CDR3nt: TGTGCCAGCAGTCCTAGGGGACTAGCGGGAAAATCTGGGGCCAACGTCCTGACTTTC

d_gene: -
j_gene: TRBJ2-5
v_gene: TRBV10-3
abundance: -
CDR3aa: CAISEGPGAQETQYF
CDR3nt: TGTGCCATCAGTGAAGGACCAGGGGCACAAGAGACCCAGTACTTC

d_gene: -
j_gene: TRBJ1-2
v_gene: TRBV19
abundance: -
CDR3aa: CASTPREGDGYTF
CDR3nt: TGTGCCAGTACCCCCCGCGAAGGGGATGGCTACACCTTC

d_gene: -
j_gene: TRBJ1-1
v_gene: TRBV15
abundance: -
CDR3aa: CATSRQLNTEAFF
CDR3nt: TGTGCCACCAGCAGACAATTGAACACTGAAGCTTTCTTT

d_gene: -
j_gene: TRBJ1-2
v_gene: TRBV6-1
abundance: once
CDR3aa: CASSEQEGTFSYGYTF
CDR3nt: TGTGCCAGCAGTGAACAGGAAGGGACATTCAGCTATGGCTACACCTTC

d_gene: TRBD2
j_gene: TRBJ2-1
v_gene: TRBV11-3
abundance: -
CDR3aa: CASSLRASGSGGNEQFF
CDR3nt: TGTGCCAGCAGCTTACGGGCTAGCGGGAGTGGGGGGAATGAGCAGTTCTTC

d_gene: TRBD1
j_gene: TRBJ1-2
v_gene: TRBV4-1
abundance: -
CDR3aa: CASSHQEGGTVYGYTF
CDR3nt: TGCGCCAGCAGCCATCAAGAAGGGGGGACAGTCTATGGCTACACCTTC

d_gene: TRBD1
j_gene: TRBJ1-5
v_gene: TRBV6-1
abundance: once
CDR3aa: CASSGQGLKPQHF
CDR3nt: TGTGCCAGCAGCGGACAGGGTTTGAAGCCCCAGCATTTT

d_gene: TRBD1
j_gene: TRBJ2-3
v_gene: TRBV7-3
abundance: -
CDR3aa: CASSLIPQGAKTDTQYF
CDR3nt: TGTGCCAGCAGCTTAATTCCACAGGGGGCTAAAACAGATACGCAGTATTTT

d_gene: -
j_gene: TRBJ1-2
v_gene: TRBV18
abundance: -
CDR3aa: CASSPEPASNYGYTF
CDR3nt: TGTGCCAGCTCACCCGAGCCAGCTTCTAACTATGGCTACACCTTC

d_gene: -
j_gene: TRBJ2-5
v_gene: TRBV28
abundance: -
CDR3aa: CASSLRAAQETQYF
CDR3nt: TGTGCCAGCAGTTTAAGGGCAGCCCAAGAGACCCAGTACTTC

d_gene: TRBD2
j_gene: TRBJ2-5
v_gene: TRBV10-3
abundance: -
CDR3aa: CAISESPPSGGPGTQYF
CDR3nt: TGTGCCATCAGTGAGTCGCCCCCTAGCGGGGGGCCAGGGACCCAGTACTTC

d_gene: -
j_gene: TRBJ2-3
v_gene: TRBV2
abundance: -
CDR3aa: CASSQTGTSTDTQYF
CDR3nt: TGTGCCAGCAGTCAGACAGGGACTAGCACAGATACGCAGTATTTT

d_gene: TRBD1
j_gene: TRBJ2-7
v_gene: TRBV6-1
abundance: -
CDR3aa: CASSASTGVTYEQYF
CDR3nt: TGTGCCAGCAGTGCCTCGACAGGGGTTACCTACGAGCAGTACTTC

d_gene: TRBD2
j_gene: TRBJ2-7
v_gene: TRBV9
abundance: -
CDR3aa: CASSVTSGPSYEQYF
CDR3nt: TGTGCCAGCAGCGTGACTAGCGGGCCTTCCTACGAGCAGTACTTC

d_gene: TRBD2
j_gene: TRBJ2-1
v_gene: TRBV19
abundance: -
CDR3aa: CASSMNLAGGRNEQFF
CDR3nt: TGTGCCAGTAGTATGAATCTGGCGGGGGGGCGGAATGAGCAGTTCTTC

d_gene: -
j_gene: TRBJ1-2
v_gene: TRBV28
abundance: -
CDR3aa: CASSTDGGLLSPTF
CDR3nt: TGTGCCAGCAGTACCGATGGGGGGCTTCTTTCCCCTACCTTC

d_gene: -
j_gene: TRBJ2-5
v_gene: TRBV30
abundance: -
CDR3aa: CAWSSGQLGKETQYF
CDR3nt: TGTGCCTGGAGTTCCGGACAATTGGGGAAAGAGACCCAGTACTTC

d_gene: -
j_gene: TRBJ1-1
v_gene: TRBV30
abundance: few
CDR3aa: CAWSIQWGVKKNTEAFF
CDR3nt: TGTGCCTGGAGTATCCAATGGGGGGTGAAGAAGAACACTGAAGCTTTCTTT

d_gene: TRBD2
j_gene: TRBJ2-3
v_gene: TRBV6-5
abundance: -
CDR3aa: CASSSTSGSTDTQYF
CDR3nt: TGTGCCAGCAGTTCGACTAGCGGTTCCACAGATACGCAGTATTTT

d_gene: TRBD1
j_gene: TRBJ2-7
v_gene: TRBV27
abundance: -
CDR3aa: CASSRDRSSYEQYF
CDR3nt: TGTGCCAGCAGCCGGGACAGAAGCTCCTACGAGCAGTACTTC

d_gene: -
j_gene: TRBJ1-1
v_gene: TRBV9
abundance: -
CDR3aa: CASSERGGGVLF
CDR3nt: TGTGCCAGCAGCGAGAGAGGAGGGGGGGTACTATTT

d_gene: -
j_gene: TRBJ1-5
v_gene: TRBV27
abundance: -
CDR3aa: CASSLRVSDQPQHF
CDR3nt: TGTGCCAGCAGTTTACGGGTGTCCGATCAGCCCCAGCATTTT

d_gene: TRBD1
j_gene: TRBJ2-7
v_gene: TRBV2
abundance: -
CDR3aa: CASSGWGQGSYEQYF
CDR3nt: TGTGCCAGCAGTGGATGGGGACAGGGGTCGTACGAGCAGTACTTC

d_gene: -
j_gene: TRBJ2-3
v_gene: TRBV5-1
abundance: -
CDR3aa: CASSPGTSTDTQYF
CDR3nt: TGCGCCAGCAGCCCCGGGACTAGCACAGATACGCAGTATTTT

d_gene: -
j_gene: TRBJ2-7
v_gene: TRBV7-6
abundance: -
CDR3aa: CASSLGQGFYEQYF
CDR3nt: TGTGCCAGCAGCTTAGGCCAGGGTTTCTACGAGCAGTACTTC

d_gene: TRBD1
j_gene: TRBJ1-2
v_gene: TRBV9
abundance: once
CDR3aa: CASSRADRAYGYTF
CDR3nt: TGTGCCAGCAGCCGAGCCGACAGGGCTTATGGCTACACCTTC

d_gene: -
j_gene: TRBJ2-7
v_gene: TRBV11-2
abundance: -
CDR3aa: CASSLVFQAGDYEQYF
CDR3nt: TGTGCCAGCAGCTTAGTTTTTCAGGCAGGGGACTACGAGCAGTACTTC

d_gene: TRBD1
j_gene: TRBJ2-5
v_gene: TRBV4-3
abundance: -
CDR3aa: CASSRDGQEQETQYF
CDR3nt: TGCGCCAGCAGCCGGGACGGACAGGAACAAGAGACCCAGTACTTC

d_gene: TRBD2
j_gene: TRBJ2-3
v_gene: TRBV4-2
abundance: once
CDR3aa: CASSQETSGTDTQYF
CDR3nt: TGTGCCAGCAGCCAAGAGACTAGCGGCACAGATACGCAGTATTTT

d_gene: TRBD1
j_gene: TRBJ1-1
v_gene: TRBV30
abundance: once
CDR3aa: CALRQGGLNTEAFF
CDR3nt: TGTGCCTTAAGACAGGGCGGGCTGAACACTGAAGCTTTCTTT

d_gene: TRBD1
j_gene: TRBJ2-3
v_gene: TRBV29-1
abundance: -
CDR3aa: CSVDRAVDTQYF
CDR3nt: TGCAGCGTAGACAGGGCAGTAGATACGCAGTATTTT

d_gene: TRBD1
j_gene: TRBJ2-1
v_gene: TRBV19
abundance: -
CDR3aa: CASGGQGPYNEQFF
CDR3nt: TGTGCCAGCGGCGGACAGGGACCATACAATGAGCAGTTCTTC

d_gene: TRBD2
j_gene: TRBJ2-3
v_gene: TRBV6-6
abundance: -
CDR3aa: CASRLSGGGRDTQYF
CDR3nt: TGTGCCAGCCGCCTGAGTGGCGGGGGTAGGGATACGCAGTATTTT

d_gene: -
j_gene: TRBJ2-7
v_gene: TRBV7-6
abundance: -
CDR3aa: CASSYNPGGEQYF
CDR3nt: TGTGCCAGCAGCTATAATCCCGGAGGCGAGCAGTACTTC

d_gene: TRBD1
j_gene: TRBJ1-1
v_gene: TRBV6-5
abundance: -
CDR3aa: CASSYGGTGHTEAFF
CDR3nt: TGTGCCAGCAGTTACGGGGGGACAGGGCACACTGAAGCTTTCTTT

d_gene: -
j_gene: TRBJ2-7
v_gene: TRBV11-2
abundance: -
CDR3aa: CASRNTDSYEQYF
CDR3nt: TGTGCCAGCAGAAACACAGACTCCTACGAGCAGTACTTC

d_gene: TRBD2
j_gene: TRBJ2-7
v_gene: TRBV7-6
abundance: -
CDR3aa: CASSVTSAPSSYEQYF
CDR3nt: TGTGCCAGCAGCGTTACTAGCGCACCCAGCTCCTACGAGCAGTACTTC

d_gene: -
j_gene: TRBJ1-6
v_gene: TRBV20-1
abundance: -
CDR3aa: CSALGSPLHF
CDR3nt: TGCAGTGCTTTAGGGTCACCCCTCCACTTT

d_gene: -
j_gene: TRBJ2-7
v_gene: TRBV28
abundance: -
CDR3aa: CASAATTGNYEQYF
CDR3nt: TGTGCCAGCGCAGCCACCACAGGGAACTACGAGCAGTACTTC

d_gene: -
j_gene: TRBJ2-7
v_gene: TRBV9
abundance: once
CDR3aa: CASSSREQYF
CDR3nt: TGTGCCAGCAGCTCGCGCGAGCAGTACTTC

d_gene: -
j_gene: TRBJ1-5
v_gene: TRBV6-5
abundance: few
CDR3aa: CAAGDQPQHF
CDR3nt: TGTGCTGCGGGAGATCAGCCCCAGCATTTT

d_gene: -
j_gene: TRBJ2-2
v_gene: TRBV29-1
abundance: -
CDR3aa: CSVERRVKLLDTGELFF
CDR3nt: TGCAGCGTTGAAAGGCGGGTAAAACTGTTGGACACCGGGGAGCTGTTTTTT

d_gene: -
j_gene: TRBJ1-2
v_gene: TRBV19
abundance: -
CDR3aa: CASSPQQGSHGYTF
CDR3nt: TGTGCCAGTAGTCCACAACAGGGCTCTCATGGCTACACCTTC